Listed below are T cell receptor beta chains from one sample, sequenced in a study of beta chain features in type 1 diabetes. The table came from immunoSEQ multiplex PCR; TCRdb's copy has only in-frame clones and leaves some out. The data show some 270,000 clones, roughly a tenth seen once. The specimen was naive CD4+ T cells from blood. The receptors come from a man aged 25-45 years with type 1 diabetes. CDR3s include the opening cysteine and the closing phenylalanine or tryptophan. Each record gives: CDR3 DNA, CDR3 protein, V gene, CDR3 length, clone size, J gene, D gene. The D gene is left open where the match is weak. A clone size is listed for some rows: how often the clone was seen (once, few, many), or a class if it is expanded.

CDR3nt: TGTGCCAGCAGCGCCGCGGCGGAAACAAATGAGCAGTTCTTC
CDR3aa: CASSAAAETNEQFF
v_gene: TRBV9
len: 14
abundance: .
j_gene: TRBJ2-1
d_gene: .

CDR3nt: TGCGCCAGCAGCGGAGCCGGGACAGGGCAAGAGACCCAGTACTTC
CDR3aa: CASSGAGTGQETQYF
v_gene: TRBV5-1
len: 15
abundance: .
j_gene: TRBJ2-5
d_gene: TRBD1

CDR3nt: TGTGCCTGGGACGGGAGGACCAATTCACCCCTCCACTTT
CDR3aa: CAWDGRTNSPLHF
v_gene: TRBV30
len: 13
abundance: few
j_gene: TRBJ1-6
d_gene: .

CDR3nt: TGTGCCAGCAGTGAACAGGGGGCGAACACTGAAGCTTTCTTT
CDR3aa: CASSEQGANTEAFF
v_gene: TRBV2
len: 14
abundance: .
j_gene: TRBJ1-1
d_gene: TRBD1

CDR3nt: TGTGCCAGCAGCTTCTCGGGGGTCGATACGCAGTATTTT
CDR3aa: CASSFSGVDTQYF
v_gene: TRBV5-4
len: 13
abundance: .
j_gene: TRBJ2-3
d_gene: .

CDR3nt: TGTGCCAGCAGCTTAAATCAGGGGGCGCTTCAGCAGTACTTC
CDR3aa: CASSLNQGALQQYF
v_gene: TRBV7-9
len: 14
abundance: .
j_gene: TRBJ2-7
d_gene: TRBD1

CDR3nt: TGTGCCAGCAGCTTACGTCGCGGCACCGGGGAGCTGTTTTTT
CDR3aa: CASSLRRGTGELFF
v_gene: TRBV7-9
len: 14
abundance: few
j_gene: TRBJ2-2
d_gene: .

CDR3nt: TGTGCCAGCAGACATACCGCTAGCGGGGGTGAAGATACGCAGTATTTT
CDR3aa: CASRHTASGGEDTQYF
v_gene: TRBV6-6
len: 16
abundance: .
j_gene: TRBJ2-3
d_gene: TRBD2

CDR3nt: TGTGCCAGCAGCTTAGGACAGGACTATGGCTACACCTTC
CDR3aa: CASSLGQDYGYTF
v_gene: TRBV11-2
len: 13
abundance: few
j_gene: TRBJ1-2
d_gene: .

CDR3nt: TGTGCCTGGAGCGGAGGTACAGGGAGCAATCAGCCCCAGCATTTT
CDR3aa: CAWSGGTGSNQPQHF
v_gene: TRBV30
len: 15
abundance: few
j_gene: TRBJ1-5
d_gene: .

CDR3nt: TGTGCCAGCAGCGCCCTCGGGACTAGCGGGATTTTTACAGATACGCAGTATTTT
CDR3aa: CASSALGTSGIFTDTQYF
v_gene: TRBV5-4
len: 18
abundance: .
j_gene: TRBJ2-3
d_gene: TRBD2

CDR3nt: TGTGCCAGCAGTCATTATGGGGGGACCTCCCTAGGCGAGCAGTACTTC
CDR3aa: CASSHYGGTSLGEQYF
v_gene: TRBV7-2
len: 16
abundance: .
j_gene: TRBJ2-7
d_gene: .

CDR3nt: TGTGCCAGCAGTTCTGACAGCTATGGCTACACCTTC
CDR3aa: CASSSDSYGYTF
v_gene: TRBV27
len: 12
abundance: .
j_gene: TRBJ1-2
d_gene: .

CDR3nt: TGCGCCAGCAGCCCCAAGTCGGGAGAACACTCTGGGGCCAACGTCCTGACTTTC
CDR3aa: CASSPKSGEHSGANVLTF
v_gene: TRBV4-1
len: 18
abundance: .
j_gene: TRBJ2-6
d_gene: .

CDR3nt: TGCGCCAGCAGCCTGCCCGCGCCTTGGGAGCAGTACTTC
CDR3aa: CASSLPAPWEQYF
v_gene: TRBV23-1
len: 13
abundance: many
j_gene: TRBJ2-7
d_gene: .

CDR3nt: TGCAGCGTTCCCGGGACAAACTTTAACTATGGCTACACCTTC
CDR3aa: CSVPGTNFNYGYTF
v_gene: TRBV29-1
len: 14
abundance: few
j_gene: TRBJ1-2
d_gene: .

CDR3nt: TGTGCCAGCTCACGATATGACCCGGGACAGGGGCTCTCCTACTATGGCTACACCTTC
CDR3aa: CASSRYDPGQGLSYYGYTF
v_gene: TRBV18
len: 19
abundance: .
j_gene: TRBJ1-2
d_gene: TRBD1

CDR3nt: TGTGCCAGCAGTCCGGGACAGGGGGCTCACAATGAGCAGTTCTTC
CDR3aa: CASSPGQGAHNEQFF
v_gene: TRBV7-3
len: 15
abundance: .
j_gene: TRBJ2-1
d_gene: TRBD1

CDR3nt: TGTGCCTGTAGACCACAGGGACGCGTTGGAAACACCATATATTTT
CDR3aa: CACRPQGRVGNTIYF
v_gene: TRBV30
len: 15
abundance: few
j_gene: TRBJ1-3
d_gene: .

CDR3nt: TGTGCCAGCAGCTTACAATCCGGGGGTGGTAATGAGCAGTTCTTC
CDR3aa: CASSLQSGGGNEQFF
v_gene: TRBV7-2
len: 15
abundance: .
j_gene: TRBJ2-1
d_gene: .

CDR3nt: TGTGCCAGCTCACCAATGGTAGCGGGGGTCACAGATACGCAGTATTTT
CDR3aa: CASSPMVAGVTDTQYF
v_gene: TRBV18
len: 16
abundance: few
j_gene: TRBJ2-3
d_gene: TRBD2

CDR3nt: TGTGCCAGCAGGGACCCGGGACAGGGGCAATTGTTTTTT
CDR3aa: CASRDPGQGQLFF
v_gene: TRBV2
len: 13
abundance: .
j_gene: TRBJ2-2
d_gene: TRBD1

CDR3nt: TGTGCCAGCAGTGAAGGAATCGTGCAGGCCGGCTACGAGCAGTACTTC
CDR3aa: CASSEGIVQAGYEQYF
v_gene: TRBV25-1
len: 16
abundance: few
j_gene: TRBJ2-7
d_gene: .

CDR3nt: TGTGCCAGCAGCTTACAGGGAAACACTGAAGCTTTCTTT
CDR3aa: CASSLQGNTEAFF
v_gene: TRBV7-9
len: 13
abundance: .
j_gene: TRBJ1-1
d_gene: .

CDR3nt: TGTGCCAGCAGCCAGGACAGGGACACTGAAGCTTTCTTT
CDR3aa: CASSQDRDTEAFF
v_gene: TRBV4-2
len: 13
abundance: many
j_gene: TRBJ1-1
d_gene: TRBD1

CDR3nt: TGTGCCAGCAGTTTGGGCAGGGGGAGCAATCAGCCCCAGCATTTT
CDR3aa: CASSLGRGSNQPQHF
v_gene: TRBV27
len: 15
abundance: few
j_gene: TRBJ1-5
d_gene: TRBD1

CDR3nt: TGCAGCGTTGCAAGACAGATCCAAGAGACCCAGTACTTC
CDR3aa: CSVARQIQETQYF
v_gene: TRBV29-1
len: 13
abundance: .
j_gene: TRBJ2-5
d_gene: .

CDR3nt: TGTGCCAGCAGCGCCAGGGGGAAGTTCACAGATACGCAGTATTTT
CDR3aa: CASSARGKFTDTQYF
v_gene: TRBV7-3
len: 15
abundance: .
j_gene: TRBJ2-3
d_gene: TRBD1

CDR3nt: TGTGCCAGCAGTCCCCAGGGGCATGAGCAGTTCTTC
CDR3aa: CASSPQGHEQFF
v_gene: TRBV2
len: 12
abundance: .
j_gene: TRBJ2-1
d_gene: .

CDR3nt: TGCGCCAGCAGCTTAACAGGGGGAACCGGGGAGCTGTTTTTT
CDR3aa: CASSLTGGTGELFF
v_gene: TRBV5-1
len: 14
abundance: .
j_gene: TRBJ2-2
d_gene: TRBD1

CDR3nt: TGTGCCACCCGAGGGGGTAGGTTCGATGAGCAGTTCTTC
CDR3aa: CATRGGRFDEQFF
v_gene: TRBV15
len: 13
abundance: .
j_gene: TRBJ2-1
d_gene: .

CDR3nt: TGTGCCAGCAGCCTTGGTATTCGGGAAAAACTGTTTTTT
CDR3aa: CASSLGIREKLFF
v_gene: TRBV9
len: 13
abundance: few
j_gene: TRBJ1-4
d_gene: .

CDR3nt: TGCGCCAGCAGCCCCGACTCAACTAGCGAAGAGACCCAGTACTTC
CDR3aa: CASSPDSTSEETQYF
v_gene: TRBV5-1
len: 15
abundance: .
j_gene: TRBJ2-5
d_gene: TRBD2

CDR3nt: TGTGCCAGCAGTTCAGAGGGGACAGGGTTCTACAATGAGCAGTTCTTC
CDR3aa: CASSSEGTGFYNEQFF
v_gene: TRBV28
len: 16
abundance: .
j_gene: TRBJ2-1
d_gene: TRBD1

CDR3nt: TGTGCCAGCAGCTCTAGGTCAGATACGCAGTATTTT
CDR3aa: CASSSRSDTQYF
v_gene: TRBV28
len: 12
abundance: .
j_gene: TRBJ2-3
d_gene: .

CDR3nt: TGTGCCAGCTCACCACCGACGGGCACTGAAGCTTTCTTT
CDR3aa: CASSPPTGTEAFF
v_gene: TRBV18
len: 13
abundance: .
j_gene: TRBJ1-1
d_gene: .

CDR3nt: TGTGCCAGCAGCTTTCAGGGTCAGAGGCAGTACTTC
CDR3aa: CASSFQGQRQYF
v_gene: TRBV5-6
len: 12
abundance: .
j_gene: TRBJ2-7
d_gene: .

CDR3nt: TGCGCCAGCAGTCGAGGACAGGGCGTGAAGCTGTTTTTT
CDR3aa: CASSRGQGVKLFF
v_gene: TRBV5-1
len: 13
abundance: few
j_gene: TRBJ2-2
d_gene: TRBD1

CDR3nt: TGCGCCAGCGGGAAAGGGGCCGCGTCGAATGAGCAGTTCTTC
CDR3aa: CASGKGAASNEQFF
v_gene: TRBV5-1
len: 14
abundance: few
j_gene: TRBJ2-1
d_gene: .

CDR3nt: TGTGCCAGTCGGCGGGGGGCCCCGAACACCGGGGAGCTGTTTTTT
CDR3aa: CASRRGAPNTGELFF
v_gene: TRBV7-9
len: 15
abundance: few
j_gene: TRBJ2-2
d_gene: TRBD2

CDR3nt: TGTGCCAGCTCGCTCGCGGGGGGGAACTACGAGCAGTACTTC
CDR3aa: CASSLAGGNYEQYF
v_gene: TRBV18
len: 14
abundance: few
j_gene: TRBJ2-7
d_gene: TRBD2

CDR3nt: TGTGCCAGCAGCCCTCAAACCGGGGGAGGCGAGCAGTACTTC
CDR3aa: CASSPQTGGGEQYF
v_gene: TRBV4-2
len: 14
abundance: few
j_gene: TRBJ2-7
d_gene: .

CDR3nt: TGCGCCAGCAGCCGTGGACAGGGGGCAAGTGAAGCTTTCTTT
CDR3aa: CASSRGQGASEAFF
v_gene: TRBV4-1
len: 14
abundance: few
j_gene: TRBJ1-1
d_gene: TRBD1

CDR3nt: TGTGCCTGGAGTGTACGGGTCTCCACAGATACGCAGTATTTT
CDR3aa: CAWSVRVSTDTQYF
v_gene: TRBV30
len: 14
abundance: .
j_gene: TRBJ2-3
d_gene: .

CDR3nt: TGCGCCAGCAACACAGGGGGAAATTCACCCCTCCACTTT
CDR3aa: CASNTGGNSPLHF
v_gene: TRBV4-3
len: 13
abundance: few
j_gene: TRBJ1-6
d_gene: TRBD1

CDR3nt: TGTGCCAGCAGTCAAGACCTAGCAGGCGAGCAGTTCTTC
CDR3aa: CASSQDLAGEQFF
v_gene: TRBV6-5
len: 13
abundance: .
j_gene: TRBJ2-1
d_gene: .

CDR3nt: TGTGCCAGCAGCGTAGCCGGGGACAGCGGCACTGAAGCTTTCTTT
CDR3aa: CASSVAGDSGTEAFF
v_gene: TRBV9
len: 15
abundance: .
j_gene: TRBJ1-1
d_gene: TRBD1

CDR3nt: TGTGCCAGCAGCCCTACAGGGACTAACTATGGCTACACCTTC
CDR3aa: CASSPTGTNYGYTF
v_gene: TRBV5-6
len: 14
abundance: few
j_gene: TRBJ1-2
d_gene: .

CDR3nt: TGCGCCAGCAGCTTGACTGCCGGGGTGTCCGGGGAGCTGTTTTTT
CDR3aa: CASSLTAGVSGELFF
v_gene: TRBV5-1
len: 15
abundance: .
j_gene: TRBJ2-2
d_gene: .

CDR3nt: TGTGCTAGTGGTCCCGATTCCATAATCCAGGGCCTGCGGCAGTACTTC
CDR3aa: CASGPDSIIQGLRQYF
v_gene: TRBV12-5
len: 16
abundance: .
j_gene: TRBJ2-7
d_gene: .